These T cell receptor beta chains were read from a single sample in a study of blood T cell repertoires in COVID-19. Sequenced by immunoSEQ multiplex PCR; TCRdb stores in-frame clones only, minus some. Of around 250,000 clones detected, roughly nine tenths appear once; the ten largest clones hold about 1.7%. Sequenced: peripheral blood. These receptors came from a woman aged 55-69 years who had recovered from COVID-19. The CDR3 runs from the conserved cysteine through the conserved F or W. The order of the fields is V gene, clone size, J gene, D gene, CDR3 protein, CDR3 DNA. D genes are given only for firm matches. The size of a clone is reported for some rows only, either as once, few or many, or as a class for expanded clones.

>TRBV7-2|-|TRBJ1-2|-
CASSFQGPANYGYTF
TGTGCCAGCAGCTTTCAGGGGCCGGCTAACTATGGCTACACCTTC
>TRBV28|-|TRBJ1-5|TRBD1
CASSSPGRGNQPQHF
TGTGCCAGCAGTTCCCCCGGCAGGGGGAATCAGCCCCAGCATTTT
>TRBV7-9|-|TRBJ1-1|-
CASSLTGGLPEAFF
TGTGCCAGCAGCTTAACGGGGGGACTACCTGAAGCTTTCTTT
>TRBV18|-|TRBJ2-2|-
CASSAGRRNTGELFF
TGTGCCAGCTCAGCAGGGAGGCGTAACACCGGGGAGCTGTTTTTT
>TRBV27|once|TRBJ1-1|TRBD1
CASHSGTGRRAEAFF
TGTGCCAGCCACTCCGGGACAGGGCGTAGGGCTGAAGCTTTCTTT
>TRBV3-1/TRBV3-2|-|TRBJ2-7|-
CASSAQQGYEQYF
TGTGCCAGCAGCGCCCAACAGGGCTACGAGCAGTACTTC
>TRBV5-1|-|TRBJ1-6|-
CASSLVRPATGTRNSPLHF
TGCGCCAGCAGCTTGGTAAGACCTGCGACGGGTACCCGGAATTCACCCCTCCACTTT
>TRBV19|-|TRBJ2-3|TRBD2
CASTLAGGPTDTQYF
TGTGCCAGTACACTAGCGGGGGGGCCCACAGATACGCAGTATTTT
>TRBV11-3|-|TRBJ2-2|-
CASSLGGTHTGELFF
TGTGCCAGCAGCTTAGGGGGCACGCACACCGGGGAGCTGTTTTTT
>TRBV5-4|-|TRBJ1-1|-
CASSLELANTEAFF
TGTGCCAGCAGCTTGGAATTAGCAAACACTGAAGCTTTCTTT
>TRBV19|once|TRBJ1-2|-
CASSKAGLNYGYTF
TGTGCCAGTAGTAAAGCAGGGCTTAACTATGGCTACACCTTC